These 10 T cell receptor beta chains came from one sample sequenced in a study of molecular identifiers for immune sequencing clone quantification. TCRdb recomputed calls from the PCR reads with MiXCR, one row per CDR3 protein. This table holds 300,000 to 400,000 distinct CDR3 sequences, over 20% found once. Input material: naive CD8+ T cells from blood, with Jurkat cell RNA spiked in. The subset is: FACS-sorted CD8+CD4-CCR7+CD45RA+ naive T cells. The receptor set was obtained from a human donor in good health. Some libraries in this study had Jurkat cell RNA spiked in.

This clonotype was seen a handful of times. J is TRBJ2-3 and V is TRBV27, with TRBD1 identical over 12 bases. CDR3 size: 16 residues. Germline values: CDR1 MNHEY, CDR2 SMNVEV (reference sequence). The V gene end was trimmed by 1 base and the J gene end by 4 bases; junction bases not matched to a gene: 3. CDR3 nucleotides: TGTGCCAGCAGTTTATGGGGGACAGGGGGCCCAGATACGCAGTATTTT. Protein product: CASSLWGTGGPDTQYF.

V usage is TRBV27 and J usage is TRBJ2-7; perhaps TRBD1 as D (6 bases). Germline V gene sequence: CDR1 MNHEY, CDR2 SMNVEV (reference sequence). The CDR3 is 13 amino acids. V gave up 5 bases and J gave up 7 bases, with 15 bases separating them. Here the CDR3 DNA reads TGTGCCAGCAGTCGACAGGCGGCGGAGGAGCAGTACTTC. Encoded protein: CASSRQAAEEQYF.

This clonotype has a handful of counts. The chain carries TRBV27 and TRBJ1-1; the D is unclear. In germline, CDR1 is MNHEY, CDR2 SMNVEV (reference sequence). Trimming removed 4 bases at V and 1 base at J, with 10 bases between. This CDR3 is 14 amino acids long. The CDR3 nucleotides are TGTGCCAGCAGTTCGTCTGGACGGAACACTGAAGCTTTCTTT. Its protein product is CASSSSGRNTEAFF.

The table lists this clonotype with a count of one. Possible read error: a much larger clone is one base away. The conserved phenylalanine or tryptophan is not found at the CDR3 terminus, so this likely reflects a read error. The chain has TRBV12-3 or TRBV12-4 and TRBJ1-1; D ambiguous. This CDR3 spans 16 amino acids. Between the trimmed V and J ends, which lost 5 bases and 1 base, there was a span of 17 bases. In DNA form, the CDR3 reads TGTGCCAGCAGTGTCGGGCCCCAGGACGAGAACACTGAAGCTTTCTTA. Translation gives CASSVGPQDENTEAFL.

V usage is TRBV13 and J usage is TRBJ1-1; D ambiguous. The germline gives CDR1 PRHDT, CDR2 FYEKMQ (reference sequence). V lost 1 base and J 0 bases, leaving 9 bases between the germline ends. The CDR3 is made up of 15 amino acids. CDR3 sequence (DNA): TGTGCCAGCAGCTTAGTTACGGGCTTGAACACTGAAGCTTTCTTT. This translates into CASSLVTGLNTEAFF.

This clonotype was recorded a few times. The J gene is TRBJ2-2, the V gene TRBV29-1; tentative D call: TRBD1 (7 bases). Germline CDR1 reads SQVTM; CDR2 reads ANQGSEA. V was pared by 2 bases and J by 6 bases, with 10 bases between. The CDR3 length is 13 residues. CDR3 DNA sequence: TGCAGCGTTGAAACCAGGGGGGCCGGGGAGCTGTTTTTT. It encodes CSVETRGAGELFF.

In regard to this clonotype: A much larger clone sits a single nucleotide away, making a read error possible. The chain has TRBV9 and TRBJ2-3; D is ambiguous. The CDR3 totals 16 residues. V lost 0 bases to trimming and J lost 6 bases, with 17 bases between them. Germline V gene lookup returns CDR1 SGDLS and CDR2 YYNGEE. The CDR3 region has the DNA TGTGCCAGCAGCGTAGCGGCGACCGGAGTCCGGGATACGCAGTATTTT. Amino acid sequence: CASSVAATGVRDTQYF.

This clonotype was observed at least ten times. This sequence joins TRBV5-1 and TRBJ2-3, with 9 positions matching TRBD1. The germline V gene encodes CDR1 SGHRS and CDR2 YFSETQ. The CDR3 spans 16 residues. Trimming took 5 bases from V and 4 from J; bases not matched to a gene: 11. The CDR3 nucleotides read TGCGCCAGCAGGGCCTTCGGGACAGGGTTTTCAGATACGCAGTATTTT. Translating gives CASRAFGTGFSDTQYF.

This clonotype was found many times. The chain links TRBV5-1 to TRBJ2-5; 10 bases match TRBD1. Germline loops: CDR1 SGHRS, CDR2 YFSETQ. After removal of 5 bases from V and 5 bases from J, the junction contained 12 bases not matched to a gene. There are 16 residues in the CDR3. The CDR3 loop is CASRPMTGGASETQYF. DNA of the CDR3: TGCGCCAGCAGACCGATGACAGGGGGCGCGTCGGAGACCCAGTACTTC.

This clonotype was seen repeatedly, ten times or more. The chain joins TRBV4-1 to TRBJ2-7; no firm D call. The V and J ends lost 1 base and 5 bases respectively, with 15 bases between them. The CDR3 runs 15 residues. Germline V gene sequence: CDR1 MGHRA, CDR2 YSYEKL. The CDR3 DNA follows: TGCGCCAGCAGCCAAGTTGAACTAAGGGTAAACGAGCAGTACTTC. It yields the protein CASSQVELRVNEQYF.